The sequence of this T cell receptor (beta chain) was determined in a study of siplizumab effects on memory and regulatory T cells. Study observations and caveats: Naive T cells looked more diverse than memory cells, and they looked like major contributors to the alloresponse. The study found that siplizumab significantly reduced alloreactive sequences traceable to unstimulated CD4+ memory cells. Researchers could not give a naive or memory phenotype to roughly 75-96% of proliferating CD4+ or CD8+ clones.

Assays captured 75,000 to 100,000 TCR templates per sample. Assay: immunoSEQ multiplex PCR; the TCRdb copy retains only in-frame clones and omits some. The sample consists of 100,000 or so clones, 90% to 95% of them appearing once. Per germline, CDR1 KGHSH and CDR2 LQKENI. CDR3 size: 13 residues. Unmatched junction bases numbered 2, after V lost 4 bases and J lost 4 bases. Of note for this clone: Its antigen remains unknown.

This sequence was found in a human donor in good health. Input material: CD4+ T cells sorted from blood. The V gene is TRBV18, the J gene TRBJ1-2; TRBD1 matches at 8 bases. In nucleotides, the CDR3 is TGTGCCAGCTCACTGGACAGGGCCTATGGCTACACCTTC. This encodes CASSLDRAYGYTF.